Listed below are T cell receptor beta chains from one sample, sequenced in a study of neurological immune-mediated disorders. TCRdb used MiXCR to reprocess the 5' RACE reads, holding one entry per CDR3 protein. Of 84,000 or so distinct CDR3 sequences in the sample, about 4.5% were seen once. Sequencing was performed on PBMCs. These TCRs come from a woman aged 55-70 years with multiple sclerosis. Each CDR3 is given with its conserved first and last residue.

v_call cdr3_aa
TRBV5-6 CASSTDRVMNSPLHF
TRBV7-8 CASSSGSARLRSEQYF
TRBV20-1 CSAPLRGEAKNIQYF
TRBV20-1 CSARKLGENTEAFF
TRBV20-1 CSARDLGSDTEAFF
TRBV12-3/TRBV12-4 CASSLGVRTGELFF
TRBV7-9 CASSRLGTGDGYTF
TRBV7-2 CASSLEGLYLTGELFF
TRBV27 CASSSWGLYGYTF
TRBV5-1 CASSFQRGPSETQYF
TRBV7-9 CASSLGRMSQHF
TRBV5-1 CASSLDVGNQPQHF
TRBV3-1 CASSLGRRTEAFF
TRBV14 CASSPLAGGTGELFF
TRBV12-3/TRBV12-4 CASSLAGVRNNEQFF
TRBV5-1 CASSFLGQGARGNTIYF
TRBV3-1 CASSHRGGPEETQYF
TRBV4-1 CASSQGERGGDDTQYF
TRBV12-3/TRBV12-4 CASSLATPSGNTIYF
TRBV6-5 CASAISGGARETQYF
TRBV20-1 CSKGQTNYEQYF
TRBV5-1 CASSSTGSGTEAFF
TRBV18 CASSPPAGLDGELFF
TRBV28 CASTSSGGAGGELFF
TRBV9 CASSPGTGVETQYF
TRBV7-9 CASSLGSGGAGTPYQETQYF
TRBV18 CASSRDRGDNEQFF
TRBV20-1 CSATPGGGEQYF
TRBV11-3 CASSPFPGAAYEQYF
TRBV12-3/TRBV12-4 CASTSTRPRNTEAFF
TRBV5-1 CASSRDSTSYEQYF
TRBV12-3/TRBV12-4 CASSFTGVSYEQYF
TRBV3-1 CASSHLGVEETQYF
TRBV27 CASTPLGGNTGELFF
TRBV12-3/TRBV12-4 CASSWSLANTGELFF
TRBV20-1 CSARLGQRGSEYF
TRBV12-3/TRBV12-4 CASVPGQGFYGYTF
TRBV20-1 CSLKYRGTMKTDTQYF
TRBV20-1 CSAQPPTGGAYNEQFF
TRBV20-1 CSATDRAIYEQYF